This TCR beta chain comes out of a study of PD-1 blockade in classical Hodgkin lymphoma. The repertoire was sequenced with immunoSEQ multiplex PCR; TCRdb's copy has only in-frame clones and lacks some. Among around 30,000 clones, approximately 85% were seen once, and the ten largest hold around 30%. The germline gives CDR1 MNHNY, CDR2 SVGAGI (reference sequence). The CDR3 contains 15 residues. Germline trimming cut 5 bases from V and 2 bases from J; bases unmatched to any gene: 3. Every single patient, without exception, relapsed after autologous stem cell transplantation, and brentuximab vedotin exposure varied.

Sample: peripheral blood mononuclear cells (PBMCs), taken at baseline. The rearrangement joins TRBV6-6 to TRBJ2-1; 10 nucleotides align to TRBD2. This clonotype was obtained from a human donor with classical Hodgkin lymphoma. CDR3 DNA: TGTGCCAGCAGTCAGAGCGGGGGGGCCTACAATGAGCAGTTCTTC. The encoded protein is CASSQSGGAYNEQFF.